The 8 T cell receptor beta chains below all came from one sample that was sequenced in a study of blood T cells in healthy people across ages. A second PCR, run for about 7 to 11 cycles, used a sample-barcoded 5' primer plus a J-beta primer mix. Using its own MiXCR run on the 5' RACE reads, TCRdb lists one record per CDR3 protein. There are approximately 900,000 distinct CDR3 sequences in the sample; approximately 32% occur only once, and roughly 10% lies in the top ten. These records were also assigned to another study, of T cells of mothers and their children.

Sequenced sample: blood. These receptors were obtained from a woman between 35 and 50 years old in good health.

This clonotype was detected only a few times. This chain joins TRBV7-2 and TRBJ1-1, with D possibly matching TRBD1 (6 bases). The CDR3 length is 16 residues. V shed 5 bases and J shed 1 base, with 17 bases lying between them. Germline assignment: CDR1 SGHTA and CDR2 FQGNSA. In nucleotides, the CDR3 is TGTGCCAGCAGCCCGAACCCCGGACAGCCGAACACTGAAGCTTTCTTT. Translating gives CASSPNPGQPNTEAFF. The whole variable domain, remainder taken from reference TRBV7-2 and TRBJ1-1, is GAGVSQSPSNKVTEKGKDVELRCDPISGHTALYWYRQSLGQGLEFLIYFQGNSAPDKSGLPSDRFSAERTGGSVSTLTIQRTQQEDSAVYLCASSPNPGQPNTEAFFGQGTRLTVV.

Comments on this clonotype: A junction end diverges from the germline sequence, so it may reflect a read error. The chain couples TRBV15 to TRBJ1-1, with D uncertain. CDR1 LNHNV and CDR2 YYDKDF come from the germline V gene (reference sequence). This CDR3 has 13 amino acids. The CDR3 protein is CATSRDISTGAFF. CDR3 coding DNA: TGTGCCACCAGCAGAGATATCAGCACTGGAGCTTTCTTT.

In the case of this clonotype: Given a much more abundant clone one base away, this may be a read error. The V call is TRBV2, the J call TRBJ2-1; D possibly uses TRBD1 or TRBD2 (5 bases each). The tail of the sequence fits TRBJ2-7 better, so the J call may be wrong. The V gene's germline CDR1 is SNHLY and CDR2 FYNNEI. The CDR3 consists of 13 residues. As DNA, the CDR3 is TGTGCCACCTCGGGGCCGTCCTACAATGAGCAGTACTTC. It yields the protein CATSGPSYNEQYF.

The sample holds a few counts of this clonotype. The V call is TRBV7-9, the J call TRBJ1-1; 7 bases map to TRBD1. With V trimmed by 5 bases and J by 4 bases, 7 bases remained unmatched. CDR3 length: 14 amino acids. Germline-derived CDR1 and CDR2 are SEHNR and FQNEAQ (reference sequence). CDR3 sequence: CASSPDRDSTEAFF. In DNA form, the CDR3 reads TGTGCCAGCAGCCCAGACAGGGATTCCACTGAAGCTTTCTTT. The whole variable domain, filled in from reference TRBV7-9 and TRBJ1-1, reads DTGVSQNPRHKITKRGQNVTFRCDPISEHNRLYWYRQTLGQGPEFLTYFQNEAQLEKSRLLSDRFSAERPKGSFSTLEIQRTEQGDSAMYLCASSPDRDSTEAFFGQGTRLTVV.

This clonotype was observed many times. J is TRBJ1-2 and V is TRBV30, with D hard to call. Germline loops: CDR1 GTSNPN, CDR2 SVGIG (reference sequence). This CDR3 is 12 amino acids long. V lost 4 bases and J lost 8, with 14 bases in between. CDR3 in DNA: TGTGCCTGGACCGCCGCGGTAGGAGGCTACACCTTC. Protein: CAWTAAVGGYTF. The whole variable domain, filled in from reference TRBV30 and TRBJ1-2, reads SQTIHQWPATLVQPVGSPLSLECTVEGTSNPNLYWYRQAAGRGLQLLFYSVGIGQISSEVPQNLSASRPQDRQFILSSKKLLLSDSGFYLCAWTAAVGGYTFGSGTRLTVV.

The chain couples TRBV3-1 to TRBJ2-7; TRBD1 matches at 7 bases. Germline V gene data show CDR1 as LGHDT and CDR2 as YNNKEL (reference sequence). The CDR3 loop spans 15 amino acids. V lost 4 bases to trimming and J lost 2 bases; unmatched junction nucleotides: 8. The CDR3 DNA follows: TGTGCCAGCAGCCCCCGGGACAGCGCAACCTACGAGCAGTACTTC. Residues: CASSPRDSATYEQYF.

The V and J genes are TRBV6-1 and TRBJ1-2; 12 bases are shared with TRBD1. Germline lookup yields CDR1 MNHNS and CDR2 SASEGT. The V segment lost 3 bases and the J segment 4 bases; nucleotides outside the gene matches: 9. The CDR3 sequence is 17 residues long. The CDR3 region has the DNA TGTGCCAGCAGTGACGGGACAGGGGGCCCGGTTGGCTATGGCTACACCTTC. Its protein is CASSDGTGGPVGYGYTF.

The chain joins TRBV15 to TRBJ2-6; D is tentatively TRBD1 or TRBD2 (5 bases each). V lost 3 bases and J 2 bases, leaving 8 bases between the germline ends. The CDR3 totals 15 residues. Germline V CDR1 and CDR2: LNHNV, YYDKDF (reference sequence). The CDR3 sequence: CATSRGDPGANVLTF. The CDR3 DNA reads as TGTGCCACCAGCAGGGGGGATCCTGGGGCCAACGTCCTGACTTTC.